This T cell receptor beta chain is from a study of CD8 T cells in ankylosing spondylitis. Trimming took 8 bases from V and 4 from J; bases not matched to a gene: 10. Germline V lookup: CDR1 SEHNR, CDR2 FQNEAQ (reference sequence). This CDR3 comprises 15 residues. Study-wide findings and caveats: Blood of patients with ankylosing spondylitis appeared to be characterized by a TCR beta motif of several highly homologous variants. Earlier work had already found some motif variants in reactive arthritis synovial fluid and blood. Disease-linked clones had a CD8+ phenotype and relatively low frequency in peripheral blood. Enrichment of disease-linked clones was reportedly significant in matched ankylosing spondylitis synovial fluid.

Generation of TCR beta libraries employed quantitative 5'-RACE incorporating molecular barcodes. TCRdb itself ran the 5' RACE reads through MiXCR, one entry per CDR3 protein. The top ten hold 13% to 15% of the sample, which has a few hundred thousand distinct CDR3 sequences, 8% seen once. In this sample, this clonotype turned up a few times. Its antigen is currently unknown. The sequence was collected from a male donor with ankylosing spondylitis. The gene calls are TRBV7-9 and TRBJ2-3; 9 nucleotides align to TRBD2. The material sequenced was blood, either unsorted or a sorted T cell fraction (not recorded which). CDR3 in DNA: TGTGCCAGCTTAACGATTAGCGGGAGCGCAGATACGCAGTATTTT. Amino acid sequence: CASLTISGSADTQYF.